This TCR beta chain was sequenced for a study of patients and donors after allogeneic stem cell transplantation. TCRdb used MiXCR to reprocess the RT-PCR reads, holding one entry per CDR3 protein. The sample has about 3,000 distinct CDR3 sequences; about 5.4% are singletons. By share, this clonotype ranks as medium-sized. With 6 bases removed from V and 2 bases from J, the gap between germline ends came to 13 bases. Looked up from germline, CDR1 is MNHEY and CDR2 is SMNVEV (reference sequence). The CDR3 has 15 amino acids. The source of this sequence is a human donor who was either an allogeneic HSCT recipient or a stem cell or donor lymphocyte infusion donor (not recorded which). It is not recorded whose cells these are; they may come from a transplant donor. The chain joins TRBV27 to TRBJ2-2; D gene unclear. The sample consisted of blood, either unsorted or a sorted T cell fraction (not recorded which). CDR3 nucleotides: TGTGCCAGCAGATCAGGTAGAAGCAACACCGGGGAGCTGTTTTTT. It translates to CASRSGRSNTGELFF.